The 12 T cell receptor beta chains below come from one sample, sequenced in a study of identical twins. TCRdb independently ran MiXCR on the 5' RACE reads; one entry per CDR3 protein. Counted here are 640,000 or so distinct CDR3 sequences, 5.5% to 6.5% occurring once; the ten biggest clones make up 1.5% to 2%. Sequenced material: naive T cells sorted from blood. The receptors here all came from a man in his late teens or twenties in good health.

This clonotype was recorded many times. The chain couples TRBV12-3 or TRBV12-4 to TRBJ2-3; D unresolved. V lost 3 bases and J 8 bases, leaving 12 bases between the germline ends. The CDR3 is made up of 13 amino acids. The CDR3 coding sequence is TGTGCCAGCAGTTTCAACCTTGGGGTTACGCAGTATTTT. Translated: CASSFNLGVTQYF.

The table lists this clonotype with a few counts. The chain is built from TRBV11-2 and TRBJ1-4, with D unclear. Germline CDR1 SGHAT, CDR2 FQNNGV. The CDR3 length is 15 residues. Trimming took 7 bases from V and 7 from J, leaving 19 bases between them. The DNA of the CDR3 is TGTGCCAGCACCCACCGGACGGGAAGAAGTGAAAAACTGTTTTTT. Encoded protein: CASTHRTGRSEKLFF.

This clonotype has at least ten counts. The rearrangement joins TRBV6-5 to TRBJ2-1; D is undetermined. The length of the CDR3 is 16 residues. V was clipped by 4 bases and J by 2 bases, with 15 bases between them. Germline V gene lookup returns CDR1 MNHEY and CDR2 SVGAGI. Written as DNA, the CDR3 is TGTGCCAGCAGTTCGAGACTTGTTCCACCCTACAATGAGCAGTTCTTC. Translation: CASSSRLVPPYNEQFF.

This clonotype was observed a few times. This chain connects TRBV14 to TRBJ2-7, with D perhaps being TRBD1 or TRBD2 (5 bases each). This CDR3 comprises 15 residues. CDR1 SGHDN and CDR2 FVKESK come from the germline V gene. With 4 bases removed from V and 0 bases from J, the gap between germline ends came to 13 bases. The CDR3 DNA sequence: TGTGCCAGCAGCCGACCGGGACGGAACTCCTACGAGCAGTACTTC. Translation gives CASSRPGRNSYEQYF.

This clonotype was seen repeatedly, ten times or more. J is TRBJ2-1 and V is TRBV12-3 or TRBV12-4, with 12 nucleotides matching TRBD2. This CDR3 region has 15 residues. Losses at the gene ends were 5 bases for V and 6 bases for J; bases not matched to a gene: 5. The CDR3 DNA sequence: TGTGCCAGCAGTACGACTAGCGGGAGAAGCAATGAGCAGTTCTTC. It yields the protein CASSTTSGRSNEQFF.

This clonotype was seen many times. The chain uses TRBV7-6 and TRBJ2-7, with D hard to call. The ends were cut back, 5 bases at V and 2 bases at J, with 13 bases in the middle. The CDR3 has 14 residues. Germline lookup yields CDR1 SGHVS and CDR2 FNYEAQ. The chain's CDR3 is CASSHREAAYEQYF. CDR3 sequence (DNA): TGTGCCAGCAGCCACAGAGAGGCGGCCTACGAGCAGTACTTC.

The rearrangement uses TRBV5-1 and TRBJ2-1; 8 bases align to TRBD2. V was clipped by 5 bases and J by 5 bases; unmatched bases: 9. The germline CDR1 and CDR2 sequences are SGHRS and YFSETQ. This CDR3 has 15 amino acids. CDR3 protein: CASSHAAGADNEQFF. The CDR3 coding sequence is TGCGCCAGCAGTCATGCAGCGGGAGCTGACAATGAGCAGTTCTTC.

This clonotype appeared a few times. The chain recombines TRBV6-2 or TRBV6-3 with TRBJ2-5; the D is unclear. In germline, CDR1 is MNHEY, CDR2 SVGEGT. V lost 7 bases and J 0 bases, leaving 9 bases between the germline ends. This CDR3 is built from 13 residues. The CDR3, as DNA: TGTGCCAGCAAGCGAGACTACCAAGAGACCCAGTACTTC. Translated: CASKRDYQETQYF.

This clonotype appeared many times. The chain has TRBV5-1 and TRBJ2-1; no clear D gene. The CDR3 contains 13 residues. The germline CDR1 and CDR2 sequences are SGHRS and YFSETQ. V was cut by 0 bases and J by 7 bases, with 8 bases left in between. Here the CDR3 reads CASSLDSNNEQFF. The CDR3 coding sequence is TGCGCCAGCAGCTTGGACAGTAATAATGAGCAGTTCTTC.

The sample holds many counts of this clonotype. The chain combines TRBV12-3 or TRBV12-4 with TRBJ2-1; 8 nucleotides match TRBD2. This CDR3 has 15 amino acids. The junction had 8 bases not matched to a gene; V was cut back by 5 bases and J by 5 bases. The CDR3 nucleotides read TGTGCCAGCAGTCCGGGACTAGGGTTTCACAATGAGCAGTTCTTC. It codes for CASSPGLGFHNEQFF.

Ten or more counts support this clonotype. This chain links TRBV5-1 with TRBJ2-1, with D tentatively TRBD1 (5 bases). The length of the CDR3 is 17 residues. The germline CDR1 and CDR2 sequences are SGHRS and YFSETQ. V lost 0 bases and J lost 0, with 13 bases in between. CDR3 sequence (DNA): TGCGCCAGCAGCTTGGCCCCGACAGTACCCTCCTACAATGAGCAGTTCTTC. It encodes CASSLAPTVPSYNEQFF.

The chain employs TRBV7-9 and TRBJ2-7; D perhaps matches TRBD2 (5 bases). Per germline, CDR1 SEHNR and CDR2 FQNEAQ (reference sequence). Trimming shortened V by 4 bases and J by 3 bases, and 10 bases separated the two germline ends. This CDR3 is 13 amino acids long. The CDR3: CASSSGRYYEQYV. The CDR3 DNA is TGTGCCAGCAGCTCGGGAAGATACTACGAGCAGTACGTC.